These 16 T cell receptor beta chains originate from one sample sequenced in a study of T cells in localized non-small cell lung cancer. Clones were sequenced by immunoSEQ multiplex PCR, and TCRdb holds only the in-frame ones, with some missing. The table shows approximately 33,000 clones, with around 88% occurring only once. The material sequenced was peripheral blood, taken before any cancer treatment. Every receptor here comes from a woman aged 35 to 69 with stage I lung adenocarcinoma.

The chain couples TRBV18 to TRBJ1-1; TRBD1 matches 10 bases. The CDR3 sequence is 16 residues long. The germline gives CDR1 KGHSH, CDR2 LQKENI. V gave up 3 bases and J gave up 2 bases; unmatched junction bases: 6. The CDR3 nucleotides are TGTGCCAGCTCACCCGGACAGGGGGAAGGAAACACTGAAGCTTTCTTT. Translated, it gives CASSPGQGEGNTEAFF. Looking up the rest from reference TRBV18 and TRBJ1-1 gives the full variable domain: NAGVMQNPRHLVRRRGQEARLRCSPMKGHSHVYWYRQLPEEGLKFMVYLQKENIIDESGMPKERFSAEFPKEGPSILRIQQVVRGDSAAYFCASSPGQGEGNTEAFFGQGTRLTVV.

CDR3 in DNA: TGTGCCAGCTCACGTGCTTCCGGGACAGGGGGCGCGAAGACCCAGTACTTC. Translation: CASSRASGTGGAKTQYF. The V and J genes are TRBV18 and TRBJ2-5; 12 bases match TRBD1. Germline CDR1 is KGHSH and CDR2 is LQKENI. The V and J ends lost 4 bases and 6 bases, in that order; junction bases with no gene match: 12. This CDR3 region has 17 residues.

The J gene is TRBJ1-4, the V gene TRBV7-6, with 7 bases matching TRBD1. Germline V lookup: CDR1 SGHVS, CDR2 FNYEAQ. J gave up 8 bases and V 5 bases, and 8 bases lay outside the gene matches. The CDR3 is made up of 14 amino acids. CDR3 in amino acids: CASSLYNRGEKLFF. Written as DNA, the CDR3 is TGTGCCAGCAGCCTTTATAACAGGGGCGAAAAACTGTTTTTT.

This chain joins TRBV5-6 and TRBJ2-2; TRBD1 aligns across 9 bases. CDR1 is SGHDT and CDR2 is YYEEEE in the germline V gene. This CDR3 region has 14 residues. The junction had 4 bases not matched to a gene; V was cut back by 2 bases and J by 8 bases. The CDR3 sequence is CASSLQGAQGELFF. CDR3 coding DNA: TGTGCCAGCAGCTTACAGGGGGCGCAGGGGGAGCTGTTTTTT.

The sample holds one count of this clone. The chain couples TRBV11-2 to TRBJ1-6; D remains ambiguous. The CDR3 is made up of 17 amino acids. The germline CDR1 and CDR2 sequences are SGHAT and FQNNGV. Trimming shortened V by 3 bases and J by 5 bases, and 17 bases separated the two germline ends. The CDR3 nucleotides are TGTGCCAGCAGCTTGATGGCCGTAGTGGCTAATAATTCACCCCTCCACTTT. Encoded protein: CASSLMAVVANNSPLHF.

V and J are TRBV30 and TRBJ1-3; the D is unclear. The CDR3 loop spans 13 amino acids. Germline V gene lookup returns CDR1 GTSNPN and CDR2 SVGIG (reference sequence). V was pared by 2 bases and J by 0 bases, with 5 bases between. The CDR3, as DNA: TGTGCCTGGAGTTTATTCTCTGGAAACACCATATATTTT. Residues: CAWSLFSGNTIYF.

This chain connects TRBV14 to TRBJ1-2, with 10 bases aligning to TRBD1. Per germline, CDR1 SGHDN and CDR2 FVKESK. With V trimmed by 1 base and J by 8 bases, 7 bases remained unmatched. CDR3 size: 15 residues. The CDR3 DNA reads TGTGCCAGCAGCCAAGTTGACAGGGGGCGCGGAGGCTACACCTTC. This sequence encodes CASSQVDRGRGGYTF.

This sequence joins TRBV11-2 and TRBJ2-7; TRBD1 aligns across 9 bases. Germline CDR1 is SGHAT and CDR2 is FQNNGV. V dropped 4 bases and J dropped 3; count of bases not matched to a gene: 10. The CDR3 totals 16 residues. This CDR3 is CASSSPQGARFYEQYF. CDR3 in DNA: TGTGCCAGCAGCTCCCCACAGGGGGCAAGGTTCTACGAGCAGTACTTC.

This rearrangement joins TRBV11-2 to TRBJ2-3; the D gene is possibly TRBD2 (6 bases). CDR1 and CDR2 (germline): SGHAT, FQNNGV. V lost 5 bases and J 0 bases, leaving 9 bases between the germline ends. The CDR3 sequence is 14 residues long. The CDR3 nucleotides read TGTGCCAGCAGCCTCAGCGGGAGCACAGATACGCAGTATTTT. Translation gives CASSLSGSTDTQYF.

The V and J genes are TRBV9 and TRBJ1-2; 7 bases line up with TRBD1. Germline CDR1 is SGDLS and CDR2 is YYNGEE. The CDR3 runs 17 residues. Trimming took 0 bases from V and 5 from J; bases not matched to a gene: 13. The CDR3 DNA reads TGTGCCAGCAGCGTAGCGATGGGTCCGACAGGGAAGTATGGCTACACCTTC. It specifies CASSVAMGPTGKYGYTF.

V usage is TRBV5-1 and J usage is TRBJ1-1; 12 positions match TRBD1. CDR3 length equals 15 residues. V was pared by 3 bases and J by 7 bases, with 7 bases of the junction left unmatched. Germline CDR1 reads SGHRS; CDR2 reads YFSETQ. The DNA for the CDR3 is TGCGCCAGCAGCTCTCCGGGACAGGGGGCGGGTGAAGCTTTCTTT. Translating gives CASSSPGQGAGEAFF.

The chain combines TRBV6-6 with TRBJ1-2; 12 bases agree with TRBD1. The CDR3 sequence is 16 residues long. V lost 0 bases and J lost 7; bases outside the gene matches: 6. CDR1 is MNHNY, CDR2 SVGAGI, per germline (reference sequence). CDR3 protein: CASSYSWDRGRFGYTF. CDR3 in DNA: TGTGCCAGCAGTTACTCCTGGGACAGGGGGCGGTTTGGCTACACCTTC.

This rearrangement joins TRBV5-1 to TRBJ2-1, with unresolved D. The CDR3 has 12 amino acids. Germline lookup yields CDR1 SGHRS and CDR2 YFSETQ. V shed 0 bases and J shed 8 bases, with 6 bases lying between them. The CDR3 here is CASSLGSDEQFF. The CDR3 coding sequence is TGCGCCAGCAGCTTGGGATCCGATGAGCAGTTCTTC.

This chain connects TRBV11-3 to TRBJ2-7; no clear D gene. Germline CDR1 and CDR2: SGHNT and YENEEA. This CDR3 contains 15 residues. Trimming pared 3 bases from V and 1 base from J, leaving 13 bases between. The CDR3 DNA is TGTGCCAGCAGCTTTCAAGGATCTCGGTCCTACGAGCAGTACTTC. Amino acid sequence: CASSFQGSRSYEQYF.

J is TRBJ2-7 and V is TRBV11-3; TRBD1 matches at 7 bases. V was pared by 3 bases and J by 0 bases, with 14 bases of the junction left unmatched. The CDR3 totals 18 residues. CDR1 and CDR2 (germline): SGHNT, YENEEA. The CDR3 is CASSLRRRDSPYSYEQYF. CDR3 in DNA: TGTGCCAGCAGCTTGAGACGAAGGGACAGCCCTTACTCCTACGAGCAGTACTTC.

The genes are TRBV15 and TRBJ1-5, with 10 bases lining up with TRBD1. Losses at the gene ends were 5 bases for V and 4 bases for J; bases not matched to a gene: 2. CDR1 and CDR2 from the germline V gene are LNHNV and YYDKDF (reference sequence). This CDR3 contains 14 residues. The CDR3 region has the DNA TGTGCCACCAGCTGGGACAGGGGTAATCAGCCCCAGCATTTT. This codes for CATSWDRGNQPQHF.